Listed below are T cell receptor beta chains from one sample, sequenced in a study of blood T cell repertoires in COVID-19. The assay was immunoSEQ multiplex PCR, and TCRdb's table has in-frame clones only and misses some. The table has roughly 300,000 clones, 87% seen once. The material sequenced was peripheral blood. The receptors shown here come from a woman between 35 and 50 years old who had recovered from COVID-19. CDR3s include the opening cysteine and the closing phenylalanine or tryptophan. The order of the fields is D gene, V gene, J gene, clone size, CDR3 DNA, CDR3 protein. D genes are given only for firm matches. Expanded clones are given a class, and other clones once, few, many or no size at all.

d_gene: TRBD1
v_gene: TRBV18
j_gene: TRBJ1-2
abundance: -
CDR3nt: TGTGCCAGCTCACCTGGGACAGGCAGAGCTAACTATGGCTACACCTTC
CDR3aa: CASSPGTGRANYGYTF

d_gene: TRBD1
v_gene: TRBV9
j_gene: TRBJ2-7
abundance: -
CDR3nt: TGTGCCAGCAGCCTGGGACAGGGGAGTAACGAGCAGTACTTC
CDR3aa: CASSLGQGSNEQYF

d_gene: -
v_gene: TRBV5-1
j_gene: TRBJ1-1
abundance: once
CDR3nt: TGCGCCAGCAGCTTGGTAGCGGGAAACACTGAAGCTTTCTTT
CDR3aa: CASSLVAGNTEAFF

d_gene: TRBD1
v_gene: TRBV5-1
j_gene: TRBJ1-4
abundance: -
CDR3nt: TGCGCCAGCAACCCAGGGGGAGGCACTGAAAAACTGTTTTTT
CDR3aa: CASNPGGGTEKLFF

d_gene: TRBD2
v_gene: TRBV5-1
j_gene: TRBJ2-2
abundance: -
CDR3nt: TGCGCCAGCAGCTTGGCAAGCGGGGGCCCAATCACCGGGGAGCTGTTTTTT
CDR3aa: CASSLASGGPITGELFF

d_gene: -
v_gene: TRBV5-4
j_gene: TRBJ1-1
abundance: -
CDR3nt: TGTGCCAGCAGCTCTCCAAGGGAGGGGAACACTGAAGCTTTCTTT
CDR3aa: CASSSPREGNTEAFF

d_gene: -
v_gene: TRBV7-9
j_gene: TRBJ1-4
abundance: -
CDR3nt: TGTGCCAGCAGCCCACACCAGGGCCCAACTAATGAAAAACTGTTTTTT
CDR3aa: CASSPHQGPTNEKLFF

d_gene: -
v_gene: TRBV18
j_gene: TRBJ1-4
abundance: -
CDR3nt: TGTGCCAGCTGCCGTAGCCCTAATGAAAAACTGTTTTTT
CDR3aa: CASCRSPNEKLFF

d_gene: -
v_gene: TRBV2
j_gene: TRBJ2-2
abundance: -
CDR3nt: TGTGCCAGCACACAGGACAACGCGAACACCGGGGAGCTGTTTTTT
CDR3aa: CASTQDNANTGELFF

d_gene: -
v_gene: TRBV25-1
j_gene: TRBJ2-2
abundance: -
CDR3nt: TGTGCCAGCAGCCCCCACTCCGGGGACACCGGGGAGCTGTTTTTT
CDR3aa: CASSPHSGDTGELFF

d_gene: TRBD1
v_gene: TRBV13
j_gene: TRBJ2-3
abundance: -
CDR3nt: TGTGCCAGCAGCTTCGGTGACAGGGGCACAGATACGCAGTATTTT
CDR3aa: CASSFGDRGTDTQYF

d_gene: -
v_gene: TRBV4-3
j_gene: TRBJ1-5
abundance: -
CDR3nt: TGCGCCAGCAGCCAAGATAGCTTACAGCCCCAGCATTTT
CDR3aa: CASSQDSLQPQHF

d_gene: -
v_gene: TRBV10-2
j_gene: TRBJ1-2
abundance: -
CDR3nt: TGCGCCAGCAGTGGAGCCGGTGGCTACACCTTC
CDR3aa: CASSGAGGYTF

d_gene: TRBD1
v_gene: TRBV9
j_gene: TRBJ1-1
abundance: -
CDR3nt: TGTGCCAGCAGCGGTGATTCGGGACAGGGGGCTTTCTTT
CDR3aa: CASSGDSGQGAFF

d_gene: -
v_gene: TRBV11-3
j_gene: TRBJ2-3
abundance: -
CDR3nt: TGTGCCAGCAGCCAGGGGACCCCGGGTACGCAGTATTTT
CDR3aa: CASSQGTPGTQYF

d_gene: -
v_gene: TRBV20-1
j_gene: TRBJ2-1
abundance: -
CDR3nt: TGCAGTGCTAGTGAGTCTATAAACAATGAGCAGTTCTTC
CDR3aa: CSASESINNEQFF

d_gene: -
v_gene: TRBV19
j_gene: TRBJ2-2
abundance: -
CDR3nt: TGTGCCAGTAGTACCCCGGGGGGCCTGAACACCGGGGAGCTGTTTTTT
CDR3aa: CASSTPGGLNTGELFF

d_gene: TRBD2
v_gene: TRBV6-5
j_gene: TRBJ2-5
abundance: -
CDR3nt: TGTGCCAGCAGTTCGGGCCCGGGGGGGAAGGAGACCCAGTACTTC
CDR3aa: CASSSGPGGKETQYF

d_gene: TRBD2
v_gene: TRBV7-9
j_gene: TRBJ2-5
abundance: -
CDR3nt: TGTGCCAGCAGCCAAGCCCCCGGGAGGGGAGGAGAGACCCAGTACTTC
CDR3aa: CASSQAPGRGGETQYF

d_gene: TRBD1
v_gene: TRBV15
j_gene: TRBJ1-4
abundance: -
CDR3nt: TGTGCCACCAGCCAAACAGGGGGCCTTAATGAAAAACTGTTTTTT
CDR3aa: CATSQTGGLNEKLFF

d_gene: -
v_gene: TRBV11-2
j_gene: TRBJ1-4
abundance: -
CDR3nt: TGTGCCAGCAGCTCCGGCAGGGGTGAAAAACTGTTTTTT
CDR3aa: CASSSGRGEKLFF

d_gene: TRBD1
v_gene: TRBV6-1
j_gene: TRBJ2-7
abundance: once
CDR3nt: TGTGCCAGCAGCGAAGGAGGACAGGAATACTACGAGCAGTACTTC
CDR3aa: CASSEGGQEYYEQYF

d_gene: TRBD1
v_gene: TRBV7-9
j_gene: TRBJ1-1
abundance: once
CDR3nt: TGTGCCAGCAGCTTAACAGGGGAGTCCACTGAAGCTTTCTTT
CDR3aa: CASSLTGESTEAFF

d_gene: TRBD1
v_gene: TRBV19
j_gene: TRBJ2-7
abundance: -
CDR3nt: TGTGCCAGTAGTGCCGCGACAGGGTTGGTCGAGCAGTACTTC
CDR3aa: CASSAATGLVEQYF

d_gene: TRBD1
v_gene: TRBV7-3
j_gene: TRBJ1-6
abundance: -
CDR3nt: TGTGCCAGCAGCTTAAGACAGGGAGAATCACCCCTCCACTTT
CDR3aa: CASSLRQGESPLHF

d_gene: -
v_gene: TRBV3-1/TRBV3-2
j_gene: TRBJ1-4
abundance: -
CDR3nt: TGTGCCAGCAGCCAGGCAGGTGGAGAAAAACTGTTTTTT
CDR3aa: CASSQAGGEKLFF

d_gene: -
v_gene: TRBV7-6
j_gene: TRBJ1-6
abundance: -
CDR3nt: TGTGCCAGCAGCCCCCGGGAAACAAATAATTCACCCCTCCACTTT
CDR3aa: CASSPRETNNSPLHF

d_gene: -
v_gene: TRBV11-3
j_gene: TRBJ1-1
abundance: few
CDR3nt: TGTGCCAGCAGCTTAGGCCCCGGTACTGAAGCTTTCTTT
CDR3aa: CASSLGPGTEAFF

d_gene: TRBD1
v_gene: TRBV2
j_gene: TRBJ1-3
abundance: -
CDR3nt: TGTGCCAGCAGGGAGGACAGGAGCTCTGGAAACACCATATATTTT
CDR3aa: CASREDRSSGNTIYF

d_gene: -
v_gene: TRBV5-1
j_gene: TRBJ2-3
abundance: -
CDR3nt: TGCGCCAGCAGCCTCCCGGAGCACGGGGGCACAGATACGCAGTATTTT
CDR3aa: CASSLPEHGGTDTQYF

d_gene: -
v_gene: TRBV30
j_gene: TRBJ2-7
abundance: -
CDR3nt: TGTGCCTGGAGTGTACGCAGGGGAACTTTCTCCTACGAGCAGTACTTC
CDR3aa: CAWSVRRGTFSYEQYF

d_gene: -
v_gene: TRBV7-9
j_gene: TRBJ2-1
abundance: -
CDR3nt: TGTGCCAGCAGCTTAGTACAGGGTTTGGAGTTCTTC
CDR3aa: CASSLVQGLEFF

d_gene: TRBD1
v_gene: TRBV19
j_gene: TRBJ1-5
abundance: -
CDR3nt: TGTGCCAGTACCAGGGGGACGACAGGGAATCAGCCCCAGCATTTT
CDR3aa: CASTRGTTGNQPQHF

d_gene: TRBD1
v_gene: TRBV6-5
j_gene: TRBJ2-4
abundance: -
CDR3nt: TGTGCCAGCAGGTCGACAGGGGGCTGGGAAAACATTCAGTACTTC
CDR3aa: CASRSTGGWENIQYF

d_gene: TRBD1
v_gene: TRBV6-2/TRBV6-3
j_gene: TRBJ1-1
abundance: -
CDR3nt: TGTGCCAGCAGTTACTCGACCGACCCGATTGACAGGGGGAGATTGAACACTGAAGCTTTCTTT
CDR3aa: CASSYSTDPIDRGRLNTEAFF

d_gene: -
v_gene: TRBV18
j_gene: TRBJ1-4
abundance: -
CDR3nt: TGTGCCAGCTCACCACGCCATAGTAATGAAAAACTGTTTTTT
CDR3aa: CASSPRHSNEKLFF

d_gene: -
v_gene: TRBV7-2
j_gene: TRBJ1-1
abundance: -
CDR3nt: TGTGCCAGCAGCTTAAACCCCGGCGGGGTGAGAGCTTTCTTT
CDR3aa: CASSLNPGGVRAFF

d_gene: TRBD1
v_gene: TRBV7-9
j_gene: TRBJ1-6
abundance: few
CDR3nt: TGTGCCAGCAGCCGGAGCGACAGGGTCCCGGATAATTCACCCCTCCACTTT
CDR3aa: CASSRSDRVPDNSPLHF

d_gene: -
v_gene: TRBV19
j_gene: TRBJ1-1
abundance: -
CDR3nt: TGTGCCAGTAGTATATATGGCCCGAACACTGAAGCTTTCTTT
CDR3aa: CASSIYGPNTEAFF

d_gene: TRBD1
v_gene: TRBV18
j_gene: TRBJ1-2
abundance: -
CDR3nt: TGTGCCAGCTCACCACCGGGACAGGAGTTCTATGGCTACACCTTC
CDR3aa: CASSPPGQEFYGYTF

d_gene: TRBD1
v_gene: TRBV6-5
j_gene: TRBJ1-2
abundance: -
CDR3nt: TGTGCCAGCAGTCACCGGGACAGGGATGGCTACACCTTC
CDR3aa: CASSHRDRDGYTF

d_gene: -
v_gene: TRBV7-3
j_gene: TRBJ1-3
abundance: -
CDR3nt: TGTGCCAGCAGCTTAAGACACCCCACGAGCTCTGGAAACACCATATATTTT
CDR3aa: CASSLRHPTSSGNTIYF

d_gene: -
v_gene: TRBV9
j_gene: TRBJ1-1
abundance: few
CDR3nt: TGTGCCAGCAGCGTAGCTAACAGAATGAACACTGAAGCTTTCTTT
CDR3aa: CASSVANRMNTEAFF

d_gene: -
v_gene: TRBV28
j_gene: TRBJ2-2
abundance: -
CDR3nt: TGTGCCAGCAGTTTAAGGGGTCCCCACATCACCGGGGAGCTGTTTTTT
CDR3aa: CASSLRGPHITGELFF

d_gene: -
v_gene: TRBV12-3/TRBV12-4
j_gene: TRBJ1-1
abundance: -
CDR3nt: TGTGCCAGCAGTCGATCGGTTGGCACTGAAGCTTTCTTT
CDR3aa: CASSRSVGTEAFF

d_gene: -
v_gene: TRBV6-5
j_gene: TRBJ1-1
abundance: -
CDR3nt: TGTGCCAGCAGTCCGACAGGAATTACCACTGAAGCTTTCTTT
CDR3aa: CASSPTGITTEAFF

d_gene: -
v_gene: TRBV5-1
j_gene: TRBJ1-2
abundance: -
CDR3nt: TGCGCCAGCAGCCTCAATCACAGGGCTGGCTATGGCTACACCTTC
CDR3aa: CASSLNHRAGYGYTF

d_gene: TRBD1
v_gene: TRBV18
j_gene: TRBJ2-7
abundance: -
CDR3nt: TGTGCCAGCTCACCAGGGACAGGGGACTACGAGCAGTACTTC
CDR3aa: CASSPGTGDYEQYF

d_gene: -
v_gene: TRBV18
j_gene: TRBJ2-2
abundance: -
CDR3nt: TGTGCCAGCTCCCTAGAAGCCGGGGAGCTGTTTTTT
CDR3aa: CASSLEAGELFF